This T cell receptor (beta chain) is from a study of T cell responses to AZD1222 COVID-19 vaccine (dated by TCRdb to about 2021). General notes on the study: AZD1222 recipients whose second dose came at about 4 weeks and those whose second dose came at about 12 weeks were combined into one group, since spike-specific TCR depth and breadth did not differ between the two schedules. TCR sequencing covered over 230 trial participants: about 210 given two doses of AZD1222 and approximately 26 given two doses of MenACWY control vaccine. Trial participants were enrolled into age subgroups of 18-55, 56-69 and 70-plus years, which contained approximately 150, 28 and 58 TCR-sequenced participants, respectively.

The CDR3 regions of human TCRbeta chains were subjected to immunosequencing. In the paper's pipeline: TCRs in the repertoires were compared against a reference library of SARS-CoV-2-specific TCRs that had been generated with the MIRA antigen-specificity platform. Breadth was defined as the fraction of unique TCRs that were SARS-CoV-2-associated, and depth was defined as the fraction of total T cells that were SARS-CoV-2-associated. Using the MIRA data, each spike-specific TCR was mapped to the spike region that the TCR reacts to and placed in a CD4 or CD8 class. Log10-transformed breadth and depth values were compared by one-way ANOVA with Sidak's multiple comparisons tests. The immuneACCESS repertoire file appears here via TCRdb, limited to in-frame rearrangements. These files lack a portion of the clones; in checked studies, under half of the deficit traces to unresolved V genes, and the cause of the others is not known. V and J calls plus clone size are reproduced from that table; the DNA served to infer D and trimming. The table for this sample lists around 140,000 clones; around 85% of them were counted only once. In total, the top ten clones hold under 9.5% of the sample.

Including the terminal cysteine and phenylalanine, the CDR3 comprises 15 residues. Kept here is only the CDR3 DNA, which spans 45 bases and is read in frame from base 1. The germline V gene provides CDR1 SNHLY and CDR2 FYNNEI. V ends up 6 bases short and J 3 bases short, with an unmatched junction base count of 5. According to the study, the label for this sample's time point signals: baseline before first vaccination. Samples from vaccinated people were obtained from the UK trials COV001 and COV002, which included a single-blind randomized controlled phase 2/3 trial of AZD1222 (ChAdOx1 nCoV-19) in healthy adults. For TCRbeta chain sequencing, PBMC samples were collected from trial participants at day 0 and at day 28 after the second dose. Points the paper makes about the study in general: Epitopes outside the regions mutated in the B.1.351 and B.1.1.7 variants were reportedly recognized by nearly half of the unique spike-specific TCRs. Participants were mostly white British, with more females than males. The authors suggested clonal diversity may have been underestimated. The vaccine-associated CD4 TCRs covered the entire spike protein, and the dominant responses fell in regions 160-218 and 743-854. Spike-specific TCR breadth and depth rose significantly after two AZD1222 doses compared with day 0 and with MenACWY recipients. Conclusions about previously exposed vaccinees are limited because only 5 or 6 AZD1222 recipients were SARS-CoV-2 seropositive at baseline. The 56-69-year group was small, and its depth increase did not reach significance, likely because of low power. No day 14 peak-response samples were available, so repertoires were characterized only after the peak T cell response.

This clone was detected only once. Its specific antigen is unknown. No base qualities exist here, and no much larger clone lies one base off it. The specimen was peripheral blood, collected on day 0 of AZD1222 vaccination. This clonotype originated in an adult in good health. The chain is assembled from TRBV2 and TRBJ1-3; TRBD1 fits 10 bases in the junction. Here the CDR3 is given as CASRPDRGLGNTIYF. The DNA sequence is given as TGTGCCAGCAGGCCCGACAGGGGGCTTGGAAACACCATATATTTT.